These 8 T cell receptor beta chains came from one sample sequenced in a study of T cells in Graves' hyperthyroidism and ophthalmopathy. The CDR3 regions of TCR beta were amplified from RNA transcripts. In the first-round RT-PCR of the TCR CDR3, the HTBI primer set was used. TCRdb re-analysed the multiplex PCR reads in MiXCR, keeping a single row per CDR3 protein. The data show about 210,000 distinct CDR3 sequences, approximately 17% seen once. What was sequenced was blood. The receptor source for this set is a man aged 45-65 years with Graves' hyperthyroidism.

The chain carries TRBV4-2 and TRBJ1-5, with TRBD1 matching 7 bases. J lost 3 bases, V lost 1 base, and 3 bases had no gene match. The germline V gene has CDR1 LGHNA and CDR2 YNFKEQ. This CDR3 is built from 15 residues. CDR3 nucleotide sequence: TGTGCCAGCAGCCAAGCAGACAGGGTCAATCAGCCCCAGCATTTT. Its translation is CASSQADRVNQPQHF.

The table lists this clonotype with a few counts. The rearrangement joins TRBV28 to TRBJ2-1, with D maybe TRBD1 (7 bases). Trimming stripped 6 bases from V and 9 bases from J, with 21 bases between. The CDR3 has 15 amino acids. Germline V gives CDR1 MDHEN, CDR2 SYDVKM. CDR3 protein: CASRPSTGPGSEQFF. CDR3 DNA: TGTGCCAGCAGGCCGTCGACAGGGCCCGGGAGTGAGCAGTTCTTC.

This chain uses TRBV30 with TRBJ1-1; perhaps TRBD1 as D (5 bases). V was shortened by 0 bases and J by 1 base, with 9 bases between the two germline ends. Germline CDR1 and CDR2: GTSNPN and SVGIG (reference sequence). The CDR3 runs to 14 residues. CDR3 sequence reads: CAWSVGQGNTEAFF. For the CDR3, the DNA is TGTGCCTGGAGTGTAGGGCAGGGGAACACTGAAGCTTTCTTT.

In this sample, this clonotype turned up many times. CDR3 sequence reads: CASSLSGSYNEQFF. The CDR3 DNA reads TGTGCCAGCAGTTTATCGGGTTCCTACAATGAGCAGTTCTTC. The chain combines TRBV27 with TRBJ2-1, with D uncertain. Germline V gene lookup returns CDR1 MNHEY and CDR2 SMNVEV (reference sequence). The CDR3 loop spans 14 amino acids. The germline V and J ends were trimmed by 0 bases and 1 base, with 4 bases remaining between them.

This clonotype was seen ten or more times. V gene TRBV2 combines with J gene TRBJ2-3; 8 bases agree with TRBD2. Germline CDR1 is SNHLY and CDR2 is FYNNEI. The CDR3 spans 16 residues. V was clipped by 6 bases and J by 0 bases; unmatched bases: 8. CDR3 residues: CASSARLASSTDTQYF. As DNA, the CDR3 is TGTGCCAGCAGCGCCAGACTAGCGTCTAGCACAGATACGCAGTATTTT.

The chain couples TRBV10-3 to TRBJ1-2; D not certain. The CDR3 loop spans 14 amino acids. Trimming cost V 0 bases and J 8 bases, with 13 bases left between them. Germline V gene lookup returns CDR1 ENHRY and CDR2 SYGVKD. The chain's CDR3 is CAISESAEFGGYTF. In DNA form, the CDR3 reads TGTGCCATCAGTGAGTCGGCGGAGTTTGGGGGCTACACCTTC.

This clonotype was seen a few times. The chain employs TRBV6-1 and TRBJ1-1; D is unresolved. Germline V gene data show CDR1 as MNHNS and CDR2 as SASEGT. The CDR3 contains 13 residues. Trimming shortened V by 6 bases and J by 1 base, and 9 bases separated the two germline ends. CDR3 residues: CASSVVSNTEAFF. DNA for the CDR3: TGTGCCAGCAGCGTGGTTTCGAACACTGAAGCTTTCTTT.

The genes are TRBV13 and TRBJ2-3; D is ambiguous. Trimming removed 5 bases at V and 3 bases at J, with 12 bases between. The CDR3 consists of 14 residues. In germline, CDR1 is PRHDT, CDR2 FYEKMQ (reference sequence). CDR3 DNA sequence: TGTGCCAGCAGCCCCGATCGTTCAACAGATACGCAGTATTTT. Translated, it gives CASSPDRSTDTQYF. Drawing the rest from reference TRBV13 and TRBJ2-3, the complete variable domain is AAGVIQSPRHLIKEKRETATLKCYPIPRHDTVYWYQQGPGQDPQFLISFYEKMQSDKGSIPDRFSAQQFSDYHSELNMSSLELGDSALYFCASSPDRSTDTQYFGPGTRLTVL.